The clone carrying this T cell receptor (beta chain) was picked up one time. Libraries were prepared by immunoSEQ multiplex PCR; TCRdb keeps only in-frame clonotypes and omits some of them. This sample carries around 310,000 clones, 80% of them seen once, and the ten largest clones take about 6.7%. The source of the sample is a study of cytotoxic CD8 clonotypes in ibrutinib-treated CLL. This receptor was taken from a human donor with chronic lymphocytic leukemia. This specimen was PBMCs, taken before ibrutinib treatment.

The CDR3 coding sequence is TGTGCCTTAAGTTTGGCGGGGCCCTACAATGAGCAGTTCTTC. Encoded protein: CALSLAGPYNEQFF. This chain links TRBV30 with TRBJ2-1; D might be TRBD2 (6 bases). Germline V lookup: CDR1 GTSNPN, CDR2 SVGIG (reference sequence). The CDR3 runs to 14 residues. Trimming shortened V by 7 bases and J by 2 bases, and 15 bases separated the two germline ends.